This TCR beta chain was captured in a study of blood T cell repertoires in COVID-19. All recovered Cohort 3 donors got two negative PCRs, got clearance, or saw symptom resolution. Authors' data handling: Reference gene primer amplification gave estimated nucleated cell counts. Data came from immunoSEQ multiplex PCR; TCRdb stores just in-frame clones and leaves some out. Clone size and V and J calls were adopted from that table, with D and trimming inferred from the DNA. The sample yields 430,000 or so clones, 85% to 90% seen once. The sequence was collected from a woman in her thirties or forties who had recovered from COVID-19. Sample: PBMCs or T cells enriched from blood (not recorded which).

The CDR3 loop is CASSLRRGTEAFF. The CDR3 DNA sequence: TGTGCCAGCAGCTTACGACGGGGCACTGAAGCTTTCTTT. The rearrangement uses TRBV11-2 and TRBJ1-1; D not certain. V was cut by 2 bases and J by 4 bases, with 8 bases left in between. Germline V gene sequence: CDR1 SGHAT, CDR2 FQNNGV. The CDR3 length is 13 residues.